One sample yielded the 19 T cell receptor beta chains listed below, sequenced in a study of T cell changes during pregnancy in multiple sclerosis. Data came from immunoSEQ multiplex PCR; TCRdb stores just in-frame clones and leaves some out. Among just over 90,000 clones listed, roughly 89% were seen once. Sequencing used peripheral blood, obtained after pregnancy. The origin of the receptors is a female donor in good health, enrolled as a control in a pregnancy study.

This sequence joins TRBV7-8 and TRBJ2-1; a weak D match, TRBD2 (5 bases). Per the germline V gene, CDR1 is SGHVS and CDR2 is FQNEAQ. There are 16 residues in the CDR3. Trimming left V 5 bases short and J 7 bases short, with 21 bases between. Here the CDR3 reads CASSPSFTQRQNEQFF. In DNA form, the CDR3 reads TGTGCCAGCAGCCCTAGCTTTACACAAAGGCAAAATGAGCAGTTCTTC.

The sample holds one count of this clone. The rearrangement uses TRBV6-6 and TRBJ2-3; weak D call: TRBD1 (6 bases). V lost 7 bases and J 8 bases, leaving 10 bases between the germline ends. From germline, CDR1 is MNHNY and CDR2 SVGAGI (reference sequence). The CDR3 is 11 residues long. Here the CDR3 DNA reads TGTGCCAGCAAGGAAGGGGGTACGCAGTATTTT. Its protein is CASKEGGTQYF.

V is TRBV5-6 and J is TRBJ2-1; no definite D call. CDR3 size: 16 residues. Looked up from germline, CDR1 is SGHDT and CDR2 is YYEEEE. Trimming took off 0 bases at V and 2 bases at J, with 12 bases between the two ends. DNA for the CDR3: TGTGCCAGCAGCTTGGACAGCAGCCTGGCCTACAATGAGCAGTTCTTC. Translating gives CASSLDSSLAYNEQFF.

V gene TRBV4-1 combines with J gene TRBJ1-5, with TRBD1 matching over 9 bases. Germline values: CDR1 MGHRA, CDR2 YSYEKL. CDR3 length: 15 amino acids. Germline trimming cut 0 bases from V and 7 bases from J; bases unmatched to any gene: 4. The CDR3 DNA sequence: TGCGCCAGCAGCCAAGATGGACAGGGGAAACAGCCCCAGCATTTT. Translation gives CASSQDGQGKQPQHF.

As to this clone: Different DNA sequences within this sample yield the same CDR3. The chain carries TRBV7-9 and TRBJ2-2, with D perhaps TRBD2 (6 bases). The CDR3 is made up of 15 amino acids. Germline V gene data show CDR1 as SEHNR and CDR2 as FQNEAQ (reference sequence). V was shortened by 4 bases and J by 2 bases, with 11 bases between the two germline ends. The CDR3 protein is CASSSGGTNTGELFF. For the CDR3, the DNA is TGTGCCAGCAGCTCTGGCGGGACCAACACCGGGGAGCTGTTTTTT. Filled out from reference TRBV7-9 and TRBJ2-2, the complete variable domain reads DTGVSQNPRHKITKRGQNVTFRCDPISEHNRLYWYRQTLGQGPEFLTYFQNEAQLEKSRLLSDRFSAERPKGSFSTLEIQRTEQGDSAMYLCASSSGGTNTGELFFGEGSRLTVL.

The chain uses TRBV2 and TRBJ1-5, with TRBD1 as a possible D gene (5 bases). Per the germline V gene, CDR1 is SNHLY and CDR2 is FYNNEI. Trimming left V 3 bases short and J 2 bases short, with 8 bases between. This CDR3 region has 14 residues. As DNA, the CDR3 is TGTGCCAGCAGTGAGCAGGGTGGCAATCAGCCCCAGCATTTT. Amino acid sequence: CASSEQGGNQPQHF. Combining the CDR3 with reference TRBV2 and TRBJ1-5 gives the whole variable domain EPEVTQTPSHQVTQMGQEVILRCVPISNHLYFYWYRQILGQKVEFLVSFYNNEISEKSEIFDDQFSVERPDGSNFTLKIRSTKLEDSAMYFCASSEQGGNQPQHFGDGTRLSIL.

V usage is TRBV5-6 and J usage is TRBJ1-5; D may be TRBD1 (5 bases). CDR1 and CDR2 (germline): SGHDT, YYEEEE. The CDR3 has 15 residues. V gave up 0 bases and J gave up 4 bases, with 11 bases separating them. The DNA for the CDR3 is TGTGCCAGCAGCTTGGGGCAGGGCAGTAATCAGCCCCAGCATTTT. This codes for CASSLGQGSNQPQHF.

The chain combines TRBV28 with TRBJ1-5; D unclear. Germline V CDR1 and CDR2: MDHEN, SYDVKM. This CDR3 spans 14 amino acids. Trimming removed 6 bases at V and 11 bases at J, with 20 bases between. In DNA form, the CDR3 reads TGTGCCAGCAGAGCCCCACGTAGCGGTGGGGCCCAGCATTTT. Translated, it gives CASRAPRSGGAQHF.

This rearrangement joins TRBV4-1 to TRBJ2-5; D is possibly TRBD2 (6 bases). The CDR3 sequence is 13 residues long. Germline V gene sequence: CDR1 MGHRA, CDR2 YSYEKL. Trimming took off 7 bases at V and 5 bases at J, with 14 bases between the two ends. In DNA form, the CDR3 reads TGCGCCAGCACCCCGGGACTCAGTGAGACCCAGTACTTC. This translates into CASTPGLSETQYF.

With regard to this clone: Germline is not matched at one junction end, which may reflect a read error. The rearrangement uses TRBV27 and TRBJ1-5; maybe TRBD1 (5 bases). The CDR3 sequence is 14 residues long. In germline, CDR1 is MNHEY, CDR2 SMNVEV (reference sequence). CDR3 bases: TGTGCCAGCAGTGTATCGGGGGGGGATCAGCCCCAGCATTTT. It translates to CASSVSGGDQPQHF.

This clone appeared a single time. The chain couples TRBV7-2 to TRBJ2-3; 7 bases agree with TRBD1. This CDR3 comprises 15 residues. Germline V gene lookup returns CDR1 SGHTA and CDR2 FQGNSA. The ends lost 1 base at V and 2 bases at J; junction bases unmatched: 3. CDR3 nucleotides: TGTGCCAGCAGCTTAGGGGACAGTACCACAGATACGCAGTATTTT. Amino acids: CASSLGDSTTDTQYF. The whole variable domain, filled in from reference TRBV7-2 and TRBJ2-3, reads GAGVSQSPSNKVTEKGKDVELRCDPISGHTALYWYRQSLGQGLEFLIYFQGNSAPDKSGLPSDRFSAERTGGSVSTLTIQRTQQEDSAVYLCASSLGDSTTDTQYFGPGTRLTVL.

The chain uses TRBV4-2 and TRBJ2-7, with 9 bases aligning to TRBD2. Germline assignment: CDR1 LGHNA and CDR2 YNFKEQ. V lost 7 bases, J lost 10 bases, and 17 bases stayed unmatched. The CDR3 contains 15 residues. For the CDR3, the DNA is TGTGCCAGCACGCCCGAGGGCGGGGGGGCCAAAGCTCAGTACTTC. Residues: CASTPEGGGAKAQYF.

The chain combines TRBV27 with TRBJ1-4; D remains ambiguous. CDR1 MNHEY and CDR2 SMNVEV come from the germline V gene (reference sequence). Deletions cut 6 bases from V and 7 bases from J, with 18 bases between. There are 15 residues in the CDR3. The CDR3 reads CASRLLGDYTEKLFF. The DNA of the CDR3 is TGTGCCAGCAGATTACTCGGGGATTATACTGAAAAACTGTTTTTT. Full variable domain (remainder filled in from reference TRBV27 and TRBJ1-4): EAQVTQNPRYLITVTGKKLTVTCSQNMNHEYMSWYRQDPGLGLRQIYYSMNVEVTDKGDVPEGYKVSRKEKRNFPLILESPSPNQTSLYFCASRLLGDYTEKLFFGSGTQLSVL.

The chain couples TRBV6-5 to TRBJ1-2; TRBD1 is a possible D gene (5 bases). Trimming took 4 bases from V and 4 from J, leaving 7 bases between them. Germline V CDR1 and CDR2: MNHEY, SVGAGI. CDR3 length equals 12 residues. CDR3 in DNA: TGTGCCAGCAGTTCAGGGTTCTATGGCTACACCTTC. Amino acid sequence: CASSSGFYGYTF.

The chain recombines TRBV6-6 with TRBJ1-1; unclear D gene. The V gene's germline CDR1 is MNHNY and CDR2 SVGAGI (reference sequence). The CDR3 has 14 amino acids. The germline V and J ends were trimmed by 6 bases and 1 base, with 12 bases remaining between them. The CDR3 DNA follows: TGTGCCAGCAGCCAAAATCGGGGGAACACTGAAGCTTTCTTT. Its protein product is CASSQNRGNTEAFF.

This chain joins TRBV6-5 and TRBJ1-2, with 7 positions matching TRBD1. The CDR3 covers 11 residues. Germline-derived CDR1 and CDR2 are MNHEY and SVGAGI. V lost 6 bases to trimming and J lost 8 bases; unmatched junction nucleotides: 3. The CDR3 region is CASRQGEGYTF. The CDR3 nucleotides are TGTGCCAGCAGGCAGGGGGAAGGCTACACCTTC.

This chain joins TRBV27 and TRBJ1-2, with 7 bases fitting TRBD1. The germline CDR1 and CDR2 sequences are MNHEY and SMNVEV (reference sequence). Germline trimming cut 2 bases from V and 4 bases from J; bases unmatched to any gene: 4. There are 14 residues in the CDR3. The CDR3 region has the DNA TGTGCCAGCAGTTTACGGGGACAGATCTATGGCTACACCTTC. Amino acid sequence: CASSLRGQIYGYTF.

The chain couples TRBV6-6 to TRBJ1-1, with D uncertain. Germline V gene data show CDR1 as MNHNY and CDR2 as SVGAGI (reference sequence). The CDR3 contains 14 residues. The V end was cut by 5 bases, the J end by 6 bases, with 16 bases between. This chain's CDR3 is CASSLDLGWAEAFF. In DNA form, the CDR3 reads TGTGCCAGCAGTCTGGACTTGGGGTGGGCTGAAGCTTTCTTT.

The chain employs TRBV30 and TRBJ1-3; no clear D. V lost 4 bases and J 0 bases, leaving 25 bases between the germline ends. Germline assignment: CDR1 GTSNPN and CDR2 SVGIG (reference sequence). The CDR3 totals 19 residues. The CDR3 sequence is CAWTTARRVSRSSGNTIYF. Here the CDR3 DNA reads TGTGCCTGGACCACGGCAAGGAGGGTGTCGAGGAGCTCTGGAAACACCATATATTTT.